This entry features one T cell receptor beta chain sequence. Its antigen remains unidentified. The data belong to a study of T cell responses to AZD1222 COVID-19 vaccine. General study results and limits: Reports indicate that nearly half of spike-specific TCRs are directed at unmutated variant regions. Spike regions recognized by vaccine-associated CD4 TCRs spanned the protein, led by 160-218 and 743-854. After the peak T cell response, and only then, were repertoires sampled. In a largely white British group with more females than males, clonal diversity was possibly underestimated.

CDR1 is SNHLY, CDR2 FYNNEI, per germline. Trimming cost V 6 bases and J 3 bases; bases outside gene matches: 4. The CDR3 spans 14 residues. Using immunoSEQ multiplex PCR, the repertoire was profiled, and TCRdb retains in-frame clones only, with some absent. The repertoire includes about 54,000 clones, approximately 86% of them detected once, and 6.9% sits in the top ten. The chain is built from TRBV2 and TRBJ2-7; 11 nucleotides align to TRBD2. This receptor was identified in an adult who received the AZD1222 COVID-19 vaccine. The sample was peripheral blood, taken 28 days after the second AZD1222 dose. CDR3 nucleotides: TGTGCCAGCAGGCCCGGACTAGCGGGCTACGAGCAGTACTTC. It translates to CASRPGLAGYEQYF.